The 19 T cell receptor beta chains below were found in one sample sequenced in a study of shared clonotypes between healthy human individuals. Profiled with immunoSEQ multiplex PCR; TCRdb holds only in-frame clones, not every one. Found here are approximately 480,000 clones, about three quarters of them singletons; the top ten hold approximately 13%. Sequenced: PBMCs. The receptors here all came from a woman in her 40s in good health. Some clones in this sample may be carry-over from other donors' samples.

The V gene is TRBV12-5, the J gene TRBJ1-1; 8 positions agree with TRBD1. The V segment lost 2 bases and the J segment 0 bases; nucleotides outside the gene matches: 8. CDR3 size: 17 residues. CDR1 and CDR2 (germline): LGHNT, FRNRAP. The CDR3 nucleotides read TGTGCTAGTGGTTTGTTTCGGACAGGGCCCATGAACACTGAAGCTTTCTTT. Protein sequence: CASGLFRTGPMNTEAFF.

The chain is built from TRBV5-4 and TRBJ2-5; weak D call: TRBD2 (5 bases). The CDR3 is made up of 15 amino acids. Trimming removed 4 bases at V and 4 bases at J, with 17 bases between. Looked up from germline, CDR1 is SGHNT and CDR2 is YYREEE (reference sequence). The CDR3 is CASSGRAPTGETQYF. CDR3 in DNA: TGTGCCAGCAGCGGGCGGGCTCCAACGGGAGAGACCCAGTACTTC.

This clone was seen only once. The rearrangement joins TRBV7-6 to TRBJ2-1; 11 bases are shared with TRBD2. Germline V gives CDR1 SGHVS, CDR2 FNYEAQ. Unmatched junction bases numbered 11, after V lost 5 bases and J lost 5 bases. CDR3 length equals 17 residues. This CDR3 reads CASSLRPTSGMDNEQFF. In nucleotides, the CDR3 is TGTGCCAGCAGCCTGAGACCGACTAGCGGGATGGACAATGAGCAGTTCTTC.

CDR3: CASSVGFRSSGSAAQETQYF. The CDR3 coding sequence is TGTGCCAGCAGCGTAGGTTTTCGGTCTAGCGGGAGTGCGGCCCAAGAGACCCAGTACTTC. This chain uses TRBV9 with TRBJ2-5; 10 bases are shared with TRBD2. The CDR3 sequence is 20 residues long. Germline lookup yields CDR1 SGDLS and CDR2 YYNGEE. V lost 0 bases, J lost 1 base, and 15 bases stayed unmatched.

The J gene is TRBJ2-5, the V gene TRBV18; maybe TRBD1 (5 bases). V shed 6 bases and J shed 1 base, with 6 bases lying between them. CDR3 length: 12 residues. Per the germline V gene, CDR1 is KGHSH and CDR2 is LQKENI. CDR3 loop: CASSDSQETQYF. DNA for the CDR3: TGTGCCAGCTCCGACAGCCAAGAGACCCAGTACTTC.

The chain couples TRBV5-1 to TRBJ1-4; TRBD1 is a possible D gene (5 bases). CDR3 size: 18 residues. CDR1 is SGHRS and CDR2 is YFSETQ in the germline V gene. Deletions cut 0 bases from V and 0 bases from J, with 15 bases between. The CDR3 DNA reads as TGCGCCAGCAGCTTGGCCGGTAGACAGTACCCAACTAATGAAAAACTGTTTTTT. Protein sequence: CASSLAGRQYPTNEKLFF.

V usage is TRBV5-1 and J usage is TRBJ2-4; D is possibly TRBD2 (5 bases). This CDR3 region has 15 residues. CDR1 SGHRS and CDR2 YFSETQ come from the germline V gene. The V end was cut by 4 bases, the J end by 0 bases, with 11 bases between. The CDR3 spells CASSGTSGAKNIQYF. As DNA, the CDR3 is TGCGCCAGCAGCGGAACAAGCGGAGCCAAAAACATTCAGTACTTC.

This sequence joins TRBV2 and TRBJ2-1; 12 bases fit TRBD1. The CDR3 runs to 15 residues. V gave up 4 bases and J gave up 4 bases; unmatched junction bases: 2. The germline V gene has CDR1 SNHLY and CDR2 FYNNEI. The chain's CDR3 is CASSAGQGAYNEQFF. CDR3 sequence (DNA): TGTGCCAGCAGTGCGGGACAGGGGGCATACAATGAGCAGTTCTTC.

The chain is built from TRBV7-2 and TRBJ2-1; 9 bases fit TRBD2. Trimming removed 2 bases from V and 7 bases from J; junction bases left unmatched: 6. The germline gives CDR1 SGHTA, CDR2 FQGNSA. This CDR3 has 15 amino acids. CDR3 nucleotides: TGTGCCAGCAGCTTATATCGGCTAGCGGGAAATGAGCAGTTCTTC. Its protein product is CASSLYRLAGNEQFF. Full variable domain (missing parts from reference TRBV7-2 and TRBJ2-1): GAGVSQSPSNKVTEKGKDVELRCDPISGHTALYWYRQSLGQGLEFLIYFQGNSAPDKSGLPSDRFSAERTGGSVSTLTIQRTQQEDSAVYLCASSLYRLAGNEQFFGPGTRLTVL.

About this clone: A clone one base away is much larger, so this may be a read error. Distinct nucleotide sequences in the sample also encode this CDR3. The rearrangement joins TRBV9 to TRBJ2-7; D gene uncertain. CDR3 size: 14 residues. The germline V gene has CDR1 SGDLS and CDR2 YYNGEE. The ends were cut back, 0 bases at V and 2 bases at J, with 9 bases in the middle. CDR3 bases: TGTGCCAGCAGCGTAGAGGTTCAACCCTACGAGCAGTACTTC. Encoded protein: CASSVEVQPYEQYF.

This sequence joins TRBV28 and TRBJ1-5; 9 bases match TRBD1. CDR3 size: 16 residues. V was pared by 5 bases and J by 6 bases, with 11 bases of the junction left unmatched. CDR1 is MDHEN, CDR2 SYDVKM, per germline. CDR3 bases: TGTGCCAGCAGTCCGCACTCGGGACAGGGCATTCAGCCCCAGCATTTT. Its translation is CASSPHSGQGIQPQHF.

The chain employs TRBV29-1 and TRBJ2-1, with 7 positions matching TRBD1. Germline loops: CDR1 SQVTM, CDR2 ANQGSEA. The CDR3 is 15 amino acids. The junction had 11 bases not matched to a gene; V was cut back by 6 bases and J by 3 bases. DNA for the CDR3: TGCAGCGTCGTGACAGGGAATGGGCGCTACAATGAGCAGTTCTTC. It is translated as CSVVTGNGRYNEQFF.

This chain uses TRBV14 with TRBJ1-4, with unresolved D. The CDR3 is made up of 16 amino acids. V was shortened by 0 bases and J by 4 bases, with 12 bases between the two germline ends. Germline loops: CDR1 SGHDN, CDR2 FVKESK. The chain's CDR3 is CASSQDPGRHNEKLFF. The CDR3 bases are TGTGCCAGCAGCCAAGACCCCGGGCGACATAATGAAAAACTGTTTTTT.

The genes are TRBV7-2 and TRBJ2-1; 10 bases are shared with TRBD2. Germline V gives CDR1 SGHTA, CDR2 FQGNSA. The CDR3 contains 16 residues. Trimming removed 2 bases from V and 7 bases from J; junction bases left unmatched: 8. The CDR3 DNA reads TGTGCCAGCAGCTTATTCCGGGGACTAGCGATGAATGAGCAGTTCTTC. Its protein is CASSLFRGLAMNEQFF.

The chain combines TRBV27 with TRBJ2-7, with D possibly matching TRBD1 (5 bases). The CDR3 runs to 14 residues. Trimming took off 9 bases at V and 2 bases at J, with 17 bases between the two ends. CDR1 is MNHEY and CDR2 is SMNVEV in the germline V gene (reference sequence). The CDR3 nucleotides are TGTGCCAGTTCCTACTCAGGGAAAGCCTACGAGCAGTACTTC. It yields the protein CASSYSGKAYEQYF.

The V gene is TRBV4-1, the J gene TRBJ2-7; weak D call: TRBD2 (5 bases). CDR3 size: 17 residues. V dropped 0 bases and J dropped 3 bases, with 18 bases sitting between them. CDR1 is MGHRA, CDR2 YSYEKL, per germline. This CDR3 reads CASSQDPPRGLNYEQYF. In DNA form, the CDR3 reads TGCGCCAGCAGCCAAGATCCACCGCGAGGACTGAACTACGAGCAGTACTTC.

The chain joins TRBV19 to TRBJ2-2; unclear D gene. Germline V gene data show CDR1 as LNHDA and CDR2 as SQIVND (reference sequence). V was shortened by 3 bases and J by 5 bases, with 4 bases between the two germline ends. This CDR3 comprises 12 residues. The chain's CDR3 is CASSIPTGELFF. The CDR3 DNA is TGTGCCAGTAGTATTCCGACCGGGGAGCTGTTTTTT.

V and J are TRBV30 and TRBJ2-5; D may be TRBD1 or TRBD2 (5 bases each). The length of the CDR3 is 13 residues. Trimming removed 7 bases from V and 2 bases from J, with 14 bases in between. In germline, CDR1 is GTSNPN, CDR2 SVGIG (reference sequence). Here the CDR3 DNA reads TGTGCCTCAACCTGGGGGTTACAAGAGACCCAGTACTTC. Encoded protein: CASTWGLQETQYF. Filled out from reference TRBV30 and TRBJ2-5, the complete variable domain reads SQTIHQWPATLVQPVGSPLSLECTVEGTSNPNLYWYRQAAGRGLQLLFYSVGIGQISSEVPQNLSASRPQDRQFILSSKKLLLSDSGFYLCASTWGLQETQYFGPGTRLLVL.

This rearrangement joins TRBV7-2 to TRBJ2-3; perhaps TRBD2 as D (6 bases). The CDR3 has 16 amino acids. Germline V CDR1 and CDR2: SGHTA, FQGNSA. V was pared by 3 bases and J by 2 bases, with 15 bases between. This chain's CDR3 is CASSLLLAPFTDTQYF. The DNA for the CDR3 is TGTGCCAGCAGCTTGTTACTAGCTCCGTTCACAGATACGCAGTATTTT. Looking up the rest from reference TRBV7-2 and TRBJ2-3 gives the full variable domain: GAGVSQSPSNKVTEKGKDVELRCDPISGHTALYWYRQSLGQGLEFLIYFQGNSAPDKSGLPSDRFSAERTGGSVSTLTIQRTQQEDSAVYLCASSLLLAPFTDTQYFGPGTRLTVL.